The 14 T cell receptor beta chains listed next were all sequenced from one sample in a study of blood T cells in healthy people across ages. With a J-beta primer mix and a sample-barcoded 5' primer, a second PCR ran about 7 to 11 cycles. TCRdb called the 5' RACE reads again in MiXCR, with one record for every CDR3 protein. The table lists about 830,000 distinct CDR3 sequences, approximately 65% of them singletons. Sequencing was done on a sample of blood. The receptors were gathered from a man younger than 40 in good health.

The V gene is TRBV7-9, the J gene TRBJ2-1; 10 bases line up with TRBD2. CDR1 is SEHNR, CDR2 FQNEAQ, per germline (reference sequence). CDR3 size: 16 residues. V lost 6 bases to trimming and J lost 1 base; unmatched junction nucleotides: 6. The CDR3 nucleotides are TGTGCCAGCAGTTCCCTAGCGGGGGTTTCCTACAATGAGCAGTTCTTC. Protein sequence: CASSSLAGVSYNEQFF.

V is TRBV24-1 and J is TRBJ2-1; 7 bases agree with TRBD1. The CDR3 is 14 residues long. V was pared by 3 bases and J by 8 bases, with 6 bases of the junction left unmatched. Looked up from germline, CDR1 is KGHDR and CDR2 is SFDVKD. This chain's CDR3 is CATSDVQGSDEQFF. The DNA of the CDR3 is TGTGCCACCAGTGATGTACAGGGGTCGGATGAGCAGTTCTTC.

V and J are TRBV6-2 or TRBV6-3 and TRBJ2-3; weak D call: TRBD2 (6 bases). Germline V gene sequence: CDR1 MNHEY, CDR2 SVGEGT. CDR3 length: 15 amino acids. V lost 6 bases and J lost 1, with 14 bases in between. CDR3 nucleotides: TGTGCCAGCAGGAGACTAGGGAGAGGCACAGATACGCAGTATTTT. Translated, it gives CASRRLGRGTDTQYF.

This sequence joins TRBV28 and TRBJ1-4; no firm D call. CDR1 and CDR2 from the germline V gene are MDHEN and SYDVKM. The CDR3 has 12 residues. Trimming removed 2 bases from V and 11 bases from J, with 9 bases in between. CDR3 sequence reads: CASSLRAEKLFF. The DNA for the CDR3 is TGTGCCAGCAGTTTAAGGGCAGAGAAACTGTTTTTT.

The chain uses TRBV4-3 and TRBJ2-1; 8 nucleotides match TRBD1. V shed 4 bases and J 7 bases; nucleotides not matched to a gene: 9. The CDR3 length is 15 residues. The germline CDR1 and CDR2 sequences are LGHNA and YSLEER. The CDR3 coding sequence is TGCGCCAGCAGCCGCCTGACAGGGGCGGGAAATGAGCAGTTCTTC. Translated: CASSRLTGAGNEQFF.

The rearrangement links TRBV29-1 to TRBJ2-1; D is possibly TRBD2 (6 bases). V was clipped by 4 bases and J by 0 bases, with 13 bases between them. Per germline, CDR1 SQVTM and CDR2 ANQGSEA. The CDR3 is 15 residues long. CDR3 coding DNA: TGCAGCGTTGTAGGGACTCCTAGCTCCTACAATGAGCAGTTCTTC. Translation: CSVVGTPSSYNEQFF.

The V and J genes are TRBV12-3 or TRBV12-4 and TRBJ1-1; 9 bases agree with TRBD1. This CDR3 spans 14 amino acids. Germline trimming cut 4 bases from V and 5 bases from J; bases unmatched to any gene: 5. CDR3 protein: CASSWTGVRTEAFF. The CDR3 bases are TGTGCCAGCAGTTGGACAGGGGTTCGAACTGAAGCTTTCTTT.

The gene calls are TRBV7-2 and TRBJ2-7; the match to TRBD1 covers 7 bases. The DNA end favors TRBJ2-5, so the J call may be wrong. The V gene's germline CDR1 is SGHTA and CDR2 FQGNSA. CDR3 length: 18 amino acids. The CDR3 spells CASSSSRSRGVTGETQYF. The CDR3 DNA reads TGTGCCAGCAGCTCCTCCAGGTCAAGGGGAGTGACAGGGGAGACCCAGTACTTC.

This clonotype was counted between two and nine times. V and J are TRBV27 and TRBJ2-5; D is perhaps TRBD1 or TRBD2 (5 bases each). Germline assignment: CDR1 MNHEY and CDR2 SMNVEV (reference sequence). V dropped 5 bases and J dropped 5 bases, with 15 bases sitting between them. The CDR3 is made up of 14 amino acids. Here the CDR3 reads CASSVGPGAETQYF. CDR3 bases: TGTGCCAGCAGTGTAGGGCCCGGGGCGGAGACCCAGTACTTC.

This clonotype was counted between two and nine times. V gene TRBV27 combines with J gene TRBJ2-1; tentatively, D is TRBD2 (5 bases). This CDR3 spans 13 amino acids. The V gene's germline CDR1 is MNHEY and CDR2 SMNVEV (reference sequence). V lost 3 bases, J lost 8 bases, and 11 bases lay in between. CDR3 DNA sequence: TGTGCCAGCAGTTTGGGTTCCGGGGATGAGCAGTTCTTC. Its protein product is CASSLGSGDEQFF.

V gene TRBV7-2 combines with J gene TRBJ2-5; D call uncertain. The V gene's germline CDR1 is SGHTA and CDR2 FQGNSA. The V and J ends lost 0 bases and 3 bases respectively, with 5 bases between them. This CDR3 is 13 amino acids long. The chain's CDR3 is CASSLAMKETQYF. DNA of the CDR3: TGTGCCAGCAGCTTAGCGATGAAAGAGACCCAGTACTTC. Filled out from reference TRBV7-2 and TRBJ2-5, the complete variable domain reads GAGVSQSPSNKVTEKGKDVELRCDPISGHTALYWYRQSLGQGLEFLIYFQGNSAPDKSGLPSDRFSAERTGGSVSTLTIQRTQQEDSAVYLCASSLAMKETQYFGPGTRLLVL.

The chain has TRBV6-1 and TRBJ1-1; weak D call: TRBD1 (6 bases). Trimming took off 6 bases at V and 1 base at J, with 21 bases between the two ends. Germline V gene data show CDR1 as MNHNS and CDR2 as SASEGT. There are 17 residues in the CDR3. The CDR3 reads CASSWNRVALQNTEAFF. As DNA, the CDR3 is TGTGCCAGCAGCTGGAACAGGGTGGCTCTCCAGAACACTGAAGCTTTCTTT.

This clonotype was observed a few times. The rearrangement uses TRBV5-1 and TRBJ1-1; 9 bases are a match to TRBD1. CDR1 and CDR2 (germline): SGHRS, YFSETQ. The CDR3 totals 16 residues. J lost 1 base, V lost 4 bases, and 8 bases had no gene match. The CDR3 sequence: CASSTGTGSRNTEAFF. The CDR3 DNA sequence: TGCGCCAGCAGCACGGGGACAGGGTCAAGGAACACTGAAGCTTTCTTT.

This clonotype was seen only a few times. The chain joins TRBV29-1 to TRBJ2-3, with 7 bases fitting TRBD1. Germline V gives CDR1 SQVTM, CDR2 ANQGSEA. V lost 6 bases and J lost 3; bases outside the gene matches: 9. This CDR3 is 14 amino acids long. CDR3 loop: CSVRDSRRTDTQYF. The CDR3, as DNA: TGCAGCGTGAGGGACAGCCGGAGGACAGATACGCAGTATTTT.